This TCR beta chain appears in the sequencing data of a study of post-analysis software for immune sequencing data. Study outcomes and limitations: Patients had higher frequencies than controls of five TRBV segments, including TRBV5-6, TRBV5-1 and TRBV20-1.

Incorporated into the TCR beta cDNA libraries were unique molecular identifiers, which served to reduce PCR and sequencing biases. TCRdb reprocessed the PCR reads via MiXCR and lists one record per CDR3 protein. Found here are hundreds of thousands of distinct CDR3 sequences, approximately 30% of them singletons; the top ten hold around 0.56%. The CDR3 contains 15 residues. Germline CDR1 and CDR2: MDHEN and SYDVKM. Trimming took 1 base from V and 4 from J, leaving 14 bases between them. This clonotype was seen more than once but under ten times. Its antigen is currently unknown. The sequence was obtained from a girl aged 5 to 17 with multiple sclerosis. The chain joins TRBV28 to TRBJ2-7, with TRBD2 as a possible D gene (6 bases). Material for sequencing was blood. The CDR3 sequence: CASSLSGDSIYEQYF. The CDR3 DNA reads TGTGCCAGCAGTTTATCGGGGGACTCAATATACGAGCAGTACTTC.